This passage covers 20 T cell receptor beta chains from one sample sequenced in a study of tumor-infiltrating lymphocytes in primary liver carcinoma. cDNA specific to TCR beta was made from 500 ng of total RNA, with a constant-region primer employed for priming. Sequencing libraries for TCR beta derived from three nested multiplex PCR rounds that used slightly modified ARM-PCR. The two initial PCR rounds, roughly 9 cycles each, used TRBV1-TRBV30 forward and C-beta reverse primers. TCRdb recomputed calls from the multiplex PCR reads with MiXCR, one row per CDR3 protein. The sample consists of fewer than 200,000 distinct CDR3 sequences, over 80% of them appearing once. Total RNA and DNA came together from approximately 20-30 mg of bulk tissue without cell sorting. Sequencing was done on a sample of tumor tissue from primary liver carcinoma. These receptors originate from a man aged 35-49 years with primary liver carcinoma and hepatitis B virus infection.

The V call is TRBV4-3, the J call TRBJ1-1; D might be TRBD1 (5 bases). V was pared by 4 bases and J by 1 base, with 13 bases between. Germline V gives CDR1 LGHNA, CDR2 YSLEER. The length of the CDR3 is 15 residues. DNA of the CDR3: TGCGCCAGCAGCCTGGGACCTCGAGAGAACACTGAAGCTTTCTTT. As protein: CASSLGPRENTEAFF.

As to this clonotype: This may be a read error: a much more frequent sequence differs by one nucleotide. This chain connects TRBV4-1 to TRBJ2-2; TRBD2 matches at 7 bases. J gave up 7 bases and V 4 bases, and 15 bases lay outside the gene matches. CDR3 length equals 17 residues. CDR1 and CDR2 (germline): MGHRA, YSYEKL. The CDR3 here is CASSPYTSERGIGELFF. The DNA for the CDR3 is TGCGCCAGCAGCCCTTATACTAGCGAAAGAGGGATCGGGGAGCTGTTTTTT.

On this clonotype: At one boundary the junction diverges from the germline segment, which might be a read error. V is TRBV6-2 or TRBV6-3 and J is TRBJ2-2; maybe TRBD2 (5 bases). From germline, CDR1 is MNHEY and CDR2 SVGEGT. The CDR3 loop spans 12 amino acids. This CDR3 reads CASSSYTGKLFF. The CDR3 region has the DNA TGTGCTAGCAGCTCATACACCGGGAAGCTGTTTTTT.

In the case of this clonotype: One junction end does not reproduce the germline sequence, and a read error may be involved. V and J are TRBV28 and TRBJ2-1, with TRBD2 identical over 7 bases. Germline V CDR1 and CDR2: MDHEN, SYDVKM. This CDR3 is 13 amino acids long. The CDR3 nucleotides read TGTGCCAGCAGCTTAGCGGGTTACGATGAGCTGTTCTTC. Amino acid sequence: CASSLAGYDELFF.

This clonotype showed up just a few times. The germline gene is not matched at one end of the junction; a read error may be the cause. The rearrangement uses TRBV11-2 and TRBJ2-5; TRBD2 agrees at 9 bases. This CDR3 region has 14 residues. Germline CDR1 is SGHAT and CDR2 is FQNNGV. The chain's CDR3 is CASTRAGGQVTQYF. DNA of the CDR3: TGTGCCAGCACCCGAGCGGGAGGACAAGTGACCCAGTATTTC.

Worth noting for this clonotype: The junction and the germline gene differ at one end; a read error may be behind it. The chain couples TRBV5-4 to TRBJ2-5; TRBD1 matches 7 bases. The CDR3 loop spans 14 amino acids. The V gene's germline CDR1 is SGHNT and CDR2 YYREEE (reference sequence). The CDR3 DNA is TGTGCCAGCAGCGAGGCAGGGGGTCAAGAGACCCAGTATTTC. Protein product: CASSEAGGQETQYF.

Concerning this clonotype: The conserved closing phenylalanine or tryptophan is absent in this CDR3, likely reflecting a read error. This chain connects TRBV6-1 to TRBJ2-1; 13 positions match TRBD2. The CDR3 has 15 amino acids. Germline V gene lookup returns CDR1 MNHNS and CDR2 SASEGT. CDR3 nucleotide sequence: TGTGCCAGCAGTGAAGGGACTAGCGGGAGCAATGGGCAGTTCATC. Amino acids: CASSEGTSGSNGQFI.

This chain joins TRBV6-2 or TRBV6-3 and TRBJ2-1; 8 bases match TRBD1. This CDR3 has 16 residues. The ends lost 5 bases at V and 0 bases at J; junction bases unmatched: 6. Germline CDR1 and CDR2: MNHEY and SVGEGT. The CDR3 reads CASSLPGQGSYNEQFF. CDR3 coding DNA: TGTGCCAGCAGTCTGCCTGGACAGGGCTCCTACAATGAGCAGTTCTTC.

Points on this clonotype: One end of the junction is discordant with germline, which a read error may explain. The chain carries TRBV29-1 and TRBJ2-1; 7 positions match TRBD2. The CDR3 has 15 residues. Germline V CDR1 and CDR2: SQVTM, ANQGSEA. This chain's CDR3 is CSVGLAGGFYNEQLF. The DNA of the CDR3 is TGCAGCGTTGGACTAGCAGGAGGGTTCTACAATGAGCAACTCTTC.

The V gene is TRBV5-4, the J gene TRBJ2-5; TRBD1 or TRBD2 may be the D gene (5 bases each). The CDR3 is made up of 15 amino acids. V was cut by 9 bases and J by 0 bases, with 18 bases left in between. Germline lookup yields CDR1 SGHNT and CDR2 YYREEE (reference sequence). CDR3 sequence reads: CANSLDGDDQETQYF. CDR3 coding DNA: TGTGCCAACAGTTTGGACGGGGACGACCAAGAGACCCAGTACTTC.

About this clonotype itself: The final CDR3 position lacks the conserved phenylalanine or tryptophan, pointing to a likely read error. The chain joins TRBV15 to TRBJ2-5, with a tentative D call TRBD1 (6 bases). The germline V gene encodes CDR1 LNHNV and CDR2 YYDKDF (reference sequence). V lost 1 base, J lost 4 bases, and 19 bases lay in between. The CDR3 is 17 amino acids. This chain's CDR3 is CATSRGSRDIARETQYS. CDR3 DNA: TGTGCCACCAGCAGAGGGAGTCGGGACATCGCCCGAGAGACCCAGTACTCC.

V usage is TRBV7-9 and J usage is TRBJ2-2; D perhaps matches TRBD2 (5 bases). V lost 11 bases to trimming and J lost 1 base, with 14 bases between them. This CDR3 has 14 residues. The germline CDR1 and CDR2 sequences are SEHNR and FQNEAQ (reference sequence). CDR3 protein: CAGVPGVNTGELFF. CDR3 DNA: TGTGCCGGCGTACCCGGGGTGAACACCGGGGAGCTGTTTTTT.

To note about this clonotype: A read error may produce the germline difference seen at one junction end. The J gene is TRBJ2-1, the V gene TRBV5-1; D unresolved. CDR3 length: 12 residues. The V gene's germline CDR1 is SGHRS and CDR2 YFSETQ. The CDR3, as DNA: TGCGCCTGCAGCTTGTATAGCCGTGAGCAGTTCTTC. Translation gives CACSLYSREQFF.

The V gene is TRBV10-2, the J gene TRBJ2-6; D not resolved. CDR1 is WSHSY, CDR2 SAAADI, per germline. The germline V and J ends were trimmed by 5 bases and 12 bases, with 8 bases remaining between them. The length of the CDR3 is 11 residues. CDR3 region: CASSWTSVLTF. The CDR3 DNA reads TGCGCCAGCAGTTGGACCAGCGTCCTGACTTTC.

The V gene is TRBV11-2, the J gene TRBJ1-1, with D unresolved. The CDR3 has 13 amino acids. CDR1 SGHAT and CDR2 FQNNGV come from the germline V gene. With 7 bases removed from V and 5 bases from J, the gap between germline ends came to 14 bases. The CDR3 coding sequence is TGTGCCAGCACCTTGGGGAGGAATACTGAAGCTTTCTTT. This codes for CASTLGRNTEAFF.

The chain links TRBV29-1 to TRBJ2-3; D perhaps matches TRBD2 (6 bases). The germline gives CDR1 SQVTM, CDR2 ANQGSEA. This CDR3 spans 14 amino acids. V lost 6 bases to trimming and J lost 5 bases, with 18 bases between them. CDR3 in DNA: TGCAGCGTAGCAGTGGTGGGAGCGGGAGATACGCAGTATTTT. Translated: CSVAVVGAGDTQYF.

The V call is TRBV14, the J call TRBJ1-1; D remains ambiguous. Per germline, CDR1 SGHDN and CDR2 FVKESK. CDR3 length: 14 residues. The CDR3 is CVGSQADLNTEAFF. The CDR3, as DNA: TGTGTTGGCAGCCAAGCAGATTTGAACACTGAAGCTTTCTTT.

CDR3 coding DNA: TGTGCCAGCAGCCAACGTGTGGCCGGGGAGTTATTTTTT. This encodes CASSQRVAGELFF. The chain is built from TRBV11-2 and TRBJ2-2; TRBD2 is a possible D gene (5 bases). V lost 5 bases and J lost 17, with 21 bases in between. CDR3 length equals 13 residues. The germline V gene encodes CDR1 SGHAT and CDR2 FQNNGV. The whole variable domain, remainder taken from reference TRBV11-2 and TRBJ2-2, is EAGVAQSPRYKIIEKRQSVAFWCNPISGHATLYWYQQILGQGPKLLIQFQNNGVVDDSQLPKDRFSAERLKGVDSTLKIQPAKLEDSAVYLCASSQRVAGELFFGEGSRLTVL.

The rearrangement links TRBV6-5 to TRBJ2-6; TRBD1 matches at 7 bases. V shed 4 bases and J 0 bases; nucleotides not matched to a gene: 6. CDR1 is MNHEY and CDR2 is SVGAGI in the germline V gene. The CDR3 totals 17 residues. CDR3 region: CASSFRTGSSGANVLTF. The DNA of the CDR3 is TGTGCCAGCAGTTTCAGGACAGGCAGCTCTGGGGCCAACGTCCTGACTTTC.

Remarks on this clonotype: An end of the junction differs from the germline gene, which may be a read error. The genes are TRBV5-8 and TRBJ1-5; a weak D match, TRBD1 (5 bases). The CDR3 covers 18 residues. Germline V gene lookup returns CDR1 SGHTS and CDR2 YDEGEE. CDR3 nucleotide sequence: TGTGCCAGCAGCTTATTCGGGACGGCCGGCTATTGCAATCAGCCCCAGGATTTT. This codes for CASSLFGTAGYCNQPQDF.